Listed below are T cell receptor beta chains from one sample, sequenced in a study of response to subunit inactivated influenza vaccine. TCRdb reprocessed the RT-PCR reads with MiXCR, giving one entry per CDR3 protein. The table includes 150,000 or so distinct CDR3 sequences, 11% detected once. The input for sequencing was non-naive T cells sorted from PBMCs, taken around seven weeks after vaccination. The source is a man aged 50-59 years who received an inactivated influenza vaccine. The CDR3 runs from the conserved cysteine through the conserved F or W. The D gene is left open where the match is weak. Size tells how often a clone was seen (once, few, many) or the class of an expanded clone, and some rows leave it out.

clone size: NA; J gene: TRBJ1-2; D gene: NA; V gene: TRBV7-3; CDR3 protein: CASSPSGLTNYGYTF; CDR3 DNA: TGTGCCAGCAGCCCCTCAGGGTTAACTAACTATGGCTACACCTTC
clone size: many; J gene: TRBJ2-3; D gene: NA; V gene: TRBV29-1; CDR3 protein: CSVEGGAGVTDTQYF; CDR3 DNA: TGCAGCGTTGAGGGGGGGGCAGGGGTCACAGATACGCAGTATTTT
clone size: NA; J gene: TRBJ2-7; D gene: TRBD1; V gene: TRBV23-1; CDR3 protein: CASSRRTGSSYEQYF; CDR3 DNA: TGCGCCAGCAGTCGCCGGACAGGGAGCTCCTACGAGCAGTACTTC
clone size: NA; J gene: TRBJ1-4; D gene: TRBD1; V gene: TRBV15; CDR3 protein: CATSRDLGQGAEKLFF; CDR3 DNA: TGTGCCACCAGCAGAGATCTCGGACAGGGGGCCGAAAAACTGTTTTTT
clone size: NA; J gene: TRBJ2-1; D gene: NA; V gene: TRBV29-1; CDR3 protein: CSVERLGDSNEQFF; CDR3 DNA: TGCAGCGTTGAACGACTAGGAGATTCTAATGAGCAGTTCTTC
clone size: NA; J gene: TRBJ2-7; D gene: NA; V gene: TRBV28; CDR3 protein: CASSPSESVYEQYF; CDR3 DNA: TGTGCCAGCAGTCCCTCGGAGTCAGTCTACGAGCAGTACTTC
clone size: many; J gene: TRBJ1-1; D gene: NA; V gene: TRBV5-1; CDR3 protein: CASSFKGREQAFF; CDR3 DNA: TGCGCCAGCAGCTTTAAGGGCAGGGAGCAAGCTTTCTTT
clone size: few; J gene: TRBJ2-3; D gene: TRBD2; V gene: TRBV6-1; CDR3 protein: CASSQGLAGATQYF; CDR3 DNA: TGTGCCAGCAGCCAGGGACTAGCGGGGGCTACGCAGTATTTT
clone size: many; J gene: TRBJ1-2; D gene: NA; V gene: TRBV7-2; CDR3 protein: CASSLAHGDYGYTF; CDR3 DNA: TGTGCCAGCAGCTTAGCGCATGGGGACTATGGCTACACCTTC
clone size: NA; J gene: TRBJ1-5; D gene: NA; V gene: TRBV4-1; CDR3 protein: CASSQVDADNQPQHF; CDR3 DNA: TGCGCCAGCAGCCAAGTTGACGCAGACAATCAGCCCCAGCATTTT
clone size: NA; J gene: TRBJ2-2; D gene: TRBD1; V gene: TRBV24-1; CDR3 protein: CATRDTGGTGELFF; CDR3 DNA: TGTGCCACCAGAGACACAGGGGGCACCGGGGAGCTGTTTTTT
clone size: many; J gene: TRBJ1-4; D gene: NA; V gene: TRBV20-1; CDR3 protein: CSARKLKRTASNEKLFF; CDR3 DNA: TGCAGTGCTAGAAAGCTCAAAAGGACAGCTTCTAATGAAAAACTGTTTTTT
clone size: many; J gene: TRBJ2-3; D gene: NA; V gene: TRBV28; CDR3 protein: CASGSSYRDTQYF; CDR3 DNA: TGTGCCAGCGGCTCATCTTATCGGGATACGCAGTATTTT
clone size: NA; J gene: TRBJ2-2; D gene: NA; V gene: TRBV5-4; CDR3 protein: CASSTALAGYTGELFF; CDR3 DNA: TGTGCCAGCAGCACCGCTCTAGCTGGGTACACCGGGGAGCTGTTTTTT
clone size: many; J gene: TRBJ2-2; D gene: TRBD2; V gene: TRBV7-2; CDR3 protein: CASSLLAGGPNTGELFF; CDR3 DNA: TGTGCCAGCAGCTTACTAGCGGGGGGGCCGAACACCGGGGAGCTGTTTTTT
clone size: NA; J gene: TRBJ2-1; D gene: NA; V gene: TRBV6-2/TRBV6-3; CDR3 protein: CASSPFGGRLINHEQFF; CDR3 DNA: TGTGCCAGCTCCCCCTTTGGGGGGCGTTTAATCAATCATGAGCAGTTCTTC
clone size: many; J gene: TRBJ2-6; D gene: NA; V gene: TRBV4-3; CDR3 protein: CASSQEIPGAGANVLTF; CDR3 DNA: TGCGCCAGCAGCCAAGAAATTCCGGGGGCTGGGGCCAACGTCCTGACTTTC
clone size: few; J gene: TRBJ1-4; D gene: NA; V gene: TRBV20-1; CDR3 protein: CSASFNEKLFF; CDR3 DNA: TGCAGTGCTTCCTTTAATGAAAAACTGTTTTTT
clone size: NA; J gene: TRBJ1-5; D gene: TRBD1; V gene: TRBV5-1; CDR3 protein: CASSLAGTEYQPQHF; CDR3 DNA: TGCGCCAGCAGCTTGGCCGGGACAGAGTATCAGCCCCAGCATTTT
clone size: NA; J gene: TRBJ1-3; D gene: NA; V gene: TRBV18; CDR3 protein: CASSPGVGSSGNTIYF; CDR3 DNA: TGTGCCAGCTCACCAGGCGTAGGGTCCTCTGGAAACACCATATATTTT
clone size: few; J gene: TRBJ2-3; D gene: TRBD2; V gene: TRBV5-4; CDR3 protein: CASSLGTSGGLADTQYF; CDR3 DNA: TGTGCCAGCAGCTTGGGGACTAGCGGGGGGCTCGCAGATACGCAGTATTTT
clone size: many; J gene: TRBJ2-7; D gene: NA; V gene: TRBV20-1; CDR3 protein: CSARTGREQYF; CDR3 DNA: TGCAGTGCTAGAACGGGACGCGAGCAGTACTTC